Listed here are 24 T cell receptor beta chains from one sample, sequenced in a study of blood T cells in healthy people across ages. Through a sample-barcoded 5' primer and a J-beta primer mix, a second PCR was run for roughly 6 to 11 cycles. TCRdb re-derived calls from the 5' RACE reads in MiXCR, one entry per CDR3 protein. The sample comprises more than 800,000 distinct CDR3 sequences, around 28% of which are singletons, and roughly 17% rests with the top ten. Sequenced sample: blood. These receptor sequences come from a woman of 80 years or more in good health.

This clonotype was picked up a small number of times. A much larger clonotype is one base distant, so this may be a read error. The chain joins TRBV5-1 to TRBJ2-5; TRBD1 might be the D (5 bases). Judging by the DNA end, TRBJ2-1 fits better; the J call may be wrong. The CDR3 length is 14 residues. Germline CDR1 and CDR2: SGHRS and YFSETQ. The CDR3 region is CASSLGADQETQFF. The CDR3 region has the DNA TGCGCCAGCAGCTTAGGGGCGGACCAAGAGACCCAGTTCTTC.

V and J are TRBV3-1 and TRBJ1-5; 7 bases match TRBD1. The CDR3 consists of 15 residues. Germline trimming cut 8 bases from V and 1 base from J; bases unmatched to any gene: 8. CDR1 and CDR2 from the germline V gene are LGHDT and YNNKEL (reference sequence). CDR3 loop: CASLGGETSNQPQHF. The CDR3 DNA sequence: TGTGCCAGCTTAGGGGGCGAGACGAGCAATCAGCCCCAGCATTTT. Variable domain in full (rest from reference TRBV3-1 and TRBJ1-5): DTAVSQTPKYLVTQMGNDKSIKCEQNLGHDTMYWYKQDSKKFLKIMFSYNNKELIINETVPNRFSPKSPDKAHLNLHINSLELGDSAVYFCASLGGETSNQPQHFGDGTRLSIL.

At least ten counts were recorded for this clonotype. The chain uses TRBV9 and TRBJ2-1, with D possibly TRBD2 on 6 matching bases. CDR1 is SGDLS and CDR2 is YYNGEE in the germline V gene. V was shortened by 4 bases and J by 10 bases, with 24 bases between the two germline ends. This CDR3 is built from 16 residues. In DNA form, the CDR3 reads TGTGCCAGCAGCATGGGTGGTGCGGGGCAAACAGACGAGCAGTTCTTC. Amino acid sequence: CASSMGGAGQTDEQFF.

This clonotype was seen ten or more times. The V gene is TRBV15, the J gene TRBJ1-5; D not certain. This CDR3 has 15 amino acids. Trimming took off 0 bases at V and 0 bases at J, with 6 bases between the two ends. Germline V gene sequence: CDR1 LNHNV, CDR2 YYDKDF (reference sequence). The CDR3 sequence: CATSRESYSNQPQHF. The CDR3 region has the DNA TGTGCCACCAGCAGAGAGTCTTATAGCAATCAGCCCCAGCATTTT.

This clonotype was detected many times. V is TRBV28 and J is TRBJ2-4, with D perhaps given as TRBD1 or TRBD2 (5 bases each). The V end was cut by 6 bases, the J end by 0 bases, with 21 bases between. CDR1 is MDHEN, CDR2 SYDVKM, per germline. The CDR3 sequence is 18 residues long. CDR3 residues: CASSQMPGRAIAKNIQYF. In DNA, the CDR3 is TGTGCCAGCAGCCAAATGCCAGGGAGAGCAATAGCCAAAAACATTCAGTACTTC.

This clonotype was recorded a few times. A single base separates this from a much larger clone, so it may be a read error. J is TRBJ2-5 and V is TRBV3-1; 14 positions agree with TRBD2. Germline V CDR1 and CDR2: LGHDT, YNNKEL (reference sequence). The CDR3 has 15 residues. DNA for the CDR3: TGTGTCAGCAGCCAAGCTGGGACTAGCGGGGGGACCCAGTACTTC. Translating it yields CVSSQAGTSGGTQYF.

The chain carries TRBV7-6 and TRBJ1-2; D not certain. CDR1 is SGHVS, CDR2 FNYEAQ, per germline. The V end lost 11 bases, the J end lost 1 base, and 14 bases lay between the germline ends. CDR3 length: 13 amino acids. In DNA, the CDR3 is TGTGCCGTACGGGAGGGAAATAACTATGGCTACACCTTC. Translation: CAVREGNNYGYTF.

The sample holds a few counts of this clonotype. A much larger clone is a single base away; this may be a read error. The chain joins TRBV18 to TRBJ2-1; D unresolved. This CDR3 has 17 amino acids. Germline values: CDR1 KGHSH, CDR2 LQKENI. CDR3 amino acids: CASPPPVGSHSYNEQFF. CDR3 sequence (DNA): TGTGCCAGCCCACCACCCGTTGGGTCACACTCCTACAATGAGCAGTTCTTC. Variable domain in full (rest from reference TRBV18 and TRBJ2-1): NAGVMQNPRHLVRRRGQEARLRCSPMKGHSHVYWYRQLPEEGLKFMVYLQKENIIDESGMPKERFSAEFPKEGPSILRIQQVVRGDSAAYFCASPPPVGSHSYNEQFFGPGTRLTVL.

Points on this clonotype: A much larger clonotype is one base distant, so this may be a read error. This chain links TRBV28 with TRBJ2-3; D unclear. Germline V gives CDR1 MDHEN, CDR2 SYDVKM. This CDR3 has 15 amino acids. The CDR3 reads CTSSTYGTGTDTQYF. The CDR3, as DNA: TGTACCAGCAGTACATACGGAACAGGCACAGATACGCAGTATTTT.

This clonotype was found many times. CDR3 protein: CASSYGTKPSGANVLTF. Here the CDR3 DNA reads TGTGCCAGCAGTTACGGCACCAAACCATCTGGGGCCAACGTCCTGACTTTC. The rearrangement uses TRBV6-5 and TRBJ2-6; D gene ambiguous. CDR1 is MNHEY and CDR2 is SVGAGI in the germline V gene. The CDR3 runs to 17 residues. V lost 2 bases and J 1 base, leaving 12 bases between the germline ends.

This chain links TRBV5-5 with TRBJ1-5; no definite D call. The V and J ends lost 1 base and 2 bases respectively, with 10 bases between them. Per germline, CDR1 SGHKS and CDR2 YYEKEE (reference sequence). The CDR3 is 15 amino acids. Here the CDR3 reads CASSLRANGNQPQHF. CDR3 sequence (DNA): TGTGCCAGCAGCTTGAGGGCTAATGGCAATCAGCCCCAGCATTTT.

Worth noting for this clonotype: A much larger clone is a single base away; this may be a read error. The V gene is TRBV6-1, the J gene TRBJ2-7; 9 positions agree with TRBD2. Germline-derived CDR1 and CDR2 are MNHNS and SASEGT. CDR3 size: 15 residues. The V gene end was trimmed by 4 bases and the J gene end by 7 bases; junction bases not matched to a gene: 11. The CDR3 coding sequence is TGTGCCAGCAGTGGAAGCGGGGGGCTGTACAATGAGCAGTACTTC. Its protein product is CASSGSGGLYNEQYF.

As regards this clonotype: This sequence may be a read error, since a much larger clone differs from it by one base. The chain couples TRBV7-2 to TRBJ2-1; 7 bases match TRBD1. With the DNA end fitting TRBJ2-7 better, the J assignment may be wrong. The CDR3 totals 15 residues. The germline CDR1 and CDR2 sequences are SGHTA and FQGNSA. Here the CDR3 reads CASSLGGQPYNEQYF. The DNA for the CDR3 is TGTGCCAGCAGCTTAGGGGGACAGCCCTACAATGAGCAGTACTTC.

About this clonotype: A read error is possible here, since a much larger clone lies one base away. This rearrangement joins TRBV7-2 to TRBJ1-2; a possible D gene is TRBD1 (5 bases). The CDR3 has 14 amino acids. In germline, CDR1 is SGHTA, CDR2 FQGNSA. CDR3 sequence (DNA): TGTGCCTGCAGCCGAGGGACCCTTGGATATGGCTACACCTTC. It yields the protein CACSRGTLGYGYTF.

This clonotype was seen a few times. The chain has TRBV14 and TRBJ2-3; 10 bases align to TRBD1. From germline, CDR1 is SGHDN and CDR2 FVKESK. Germline trimming cut 0 bases from V and 5 bases from J; bases unmatched to any gene: 8. The CDR3 loop spans 17 amino acids. CDR3 in amino acids: CASSQEETGGLRDTQYF. DNA of the CDR3: TGTGCCAGCAGCCAAGAGGAGACAGGGGGCCTGAGAGATACGCAGTATTTT.

The sample holds many counts of this clonotype. The chain joins TRBV7-2 to TRBJ2-5, with unresolved D. There are 11 residues in the CDR3. Germline lookup yields CDR1 SGHTA and CDR2 FQGNSA. V was clipped by 5 bases and J by 5 bases, with 6 bases between them. CDR3 DNA sequence: TGTGCCAGCAGCCCCTATGAGACCCAGTACTTC. The encoded protein is CASSPYETQYF.

This clonotype was seen more than once but under ten times. V usage is TRBV7-2 and J usage is TRBJ1-5; tentative D call: TRBD1 (6 bases). Trimming took 3 bases from V and 7 from J, leaving 16 bases between them. Germline V lookup: CDR1 SGHTA, CDR2 FQGNSA. This CDR3 contains 15 residues. CDR3 sequence: CASSFGGGGDQPQHF. The CDR3 DNA sequence: TGTGCCAGCAGCTTTGGAGGGGGAGGGGACCAGCCCCAGCATTTT.

The chain joins TRBV18 to TRBJ2-7; tentatively, D is TRBD1 (6 bases). With the DNA end fitting TRBJ2-5 better, the J assignment may be wrong. The CDR3 sequence is 14 residues long. Germline CDR1 and CDR2: KGHSH and LQKENI. CDR3 loop: CASSPATGSETQYF. The CDR3 DNA is TGTGCCAGCTCACCAGCGACAGGATCTGAGACCCAGTACTTC.

This clonotype was recorded at least ten times. One end of the junction varies from germline; a read error may be responsible. This sequence joins TRBV28 and TRBJ2-7; 9 bases line up with TRBD2. Germline V gives CDR1 MDHEN, CDR2 SYDVKM. The CDR3 is 14 amino acids. The CDR3 coding sequence is TGTGCCGGCAGCCGGGCGGGGGGGCTCGACGAGCAGTACTTC. Protein product: CAGSRAGGLDEQYF.

Only a few counts were recorded for this clonotype. This may be a read error, as it is one base from a much larger clone. The chain employs TRBV7-2 and TRBJ2-1; 10 positions agree with TRBD2. Judging by the DNA end, TRBJ2-7 fits better; the J call may be wrong. This CDR3 spans 19 amino acids. CDR1 SGHTA and CDR2 FQGNSA come from the germline V gene. The CDR3 bases are TGTGCCAGCAGCTTACGGGGCGGGACTAGCGTTGTTTCCTACAATGAGCAGTACTTC. Translation: CASSLRGGTSVVSYNEQYF.

This clonotype came up once. The J gene is TRBJ2-3, the V gene TRBV12-3 or TRBV12-4, with D perhaps TRBD2 (6 bases). Between the trimmed V and J ends, which lost 0 bases and 4 bases, there was a span of 14 bases. The CDR3 totals 16 residues. The CDR3 coding sequence is TGTGCCAGCAGTTTAGCCAGGACTATGGGAGCAGATACGCAGTATTTT. It is translated as CASSLARTMGADTQYF.

This clonotype was detected many times. The chain is built from TRBV5-1 and TRBJ2-1; D uncertain. The CDR3 is 15 residues long. Per the germline V gene, CDR1 is SGHRS and CDR2 is YFSETQ. Trimming removed 0 bases from V and 1 base from J, with 8 bases in between. CDR3 coding DNA: TGCGCCAGCAGCTTGGAGTCAGCGTCCTACAATGAGCAGTTCTTC. Translated: CASSLESASYNEQFF. The whole variable domain, remainder taken from reference TRBV5-1 and TRBJ2-1, is KAGVTQTPRYLIKTRGQQVTLSCSPISGHRSVSWYQQTPGQGLQFLFEYFSETQRNKGNFPGRFSGRQFSNSRSEMNVSTLELGDSALYLCASSLESASYNEQFFGPGTRLTVL.

The CDR3 sequence is CASTSGEGGRPGELFF. CDR3 coding DNA: TGTGCCAGCACCTCAGGAGAGGGGGGCCGACCCGGGGAGCTGTTTTTT. This chain joins TRBV21-1 and TRBJ2-2; whether TRBD1, the table's D call, matches the DNA was not checked. TRBV21-1 represents a pseudogene. This CDR3 has 16 residues.

On this clonotype: This may arise from a read error, as a much more abundant clone is one base away. The CDR3 protein is CANSVGVAGGYNEQFF. The CDR3 DNA reads as TGTGCCAACAGCGTAGGAGTAGCGGGGGGATACAATGAGCAGTTCTTC. The V and J genes are TRBV9 and TRBJ2-1, with 10 nucleotides matching TRBD2. The V gene's germline CDR1 is SGDLS and CDR2 YYNGEE. This CDR3 contains 16 residues.